These T cell receptor beta chains were read from a single sample in a study of blood T cell repertoires in COVID-19. Only in-frame clones appear in the TCRdb table, and some are missing; sequencing was by immunoSEQ multiplex PCR. Seen here are approximately 250,000 clones, 88% observed once, and the top ten hold over 2.5%. Sequencing was carried out using PBMCs or T cells enriched from blood (not recorded which). These TCRs come from a woman between 40 and 55 years old who had been exposed to COVID-19. Each CDR3 is given with its conserved first and last residue. D genes are given only for firm matches. A row's size may be missing; if present it is once, few, many or a size class.

J gene: TRBJ2-3
clone size: once
V gene: TRBV11-1
D gene: TRBD2
CDR3 protein: CASSSGTSGRLDTQYF
CDR3 DNA: TGTGCCAGCAGCTCGGGTACTAGCGGGAGGTTGGATACGCAGTATTTT

J gene: TRBJ1-2
clone size: .
V gene: TRBV2
D gene: TRBD1
CDR3 protein: CASRAGTVYGYTF
CDR3 DNA: TGTGCCAGCAGAGCCGGGACAGTCTATGGCTACACCTTC

J gene: TRBJ2-5
clone size: once
V gene: TRBV2
D gene: TRBD2
CDR3 protein: CASSERLAVIQETQYF
CDR3 DNA: TGTGCCAGCAGTGAGCGACTAGCGGTAATTCAAGAGACCCAGTACTTC

J gene: TRBJ1-2
clone size: .
V gene: TRBV4-3
D gene: TRBD1
CDR3 protein: CASSQVGGQGLSSYGYTF
CDR3 DNA: TGCGCCAGCAGCCAAGTGGGGGGACAGGGGTTAAGTAGCTATGGCTACACCTTC

J gene: TRBJ2-2
clone size: .
V gene: TRBV7-9
D gene: .
CDR3 protein: CASSTTTNTGELFF
CDR3 DNA: TGTGCCAGCAGCACTACAACGAACACCGGGGAGCTGTTTTTT

J gene: TRBJ2-1
clone size: .
V gene: TRBV15
D gene: .
CDR3 protein: CATSKLDAYNEQFF
CDR3 DNA: TGTGCCACCAGTAAGCTAGACGCCTACAATGAGCAGTTCTTC

J gene: TRBJ1-2
clone size: few
V gene: TRBV4-1
D gene: .
CDR3 protein: CASSQDGPHVDYGYTF
CDR3 DNA: TGCGCCAGCAGCCAAGATGGCCCCCACGTGGACTATGGCTACACCTTC

J gene: TRBJ1-5
clone size: .
V gene: TRBV5-1
D gene: .
CDR3 protein: CASSLDPGFASQHF
CDR3 DNA: TGCGCCAGCAGCTTAGACCCAGGGTTCGCGTCCCAGCATTTT

J gene: TRBJ2-2
clone size: .
V gene: TRBV5-4
D gene: TRBD1
CDR3 protein: CASSLITGETGELFF
CDR3 DNA: TGTGCCAGCAGCTTAATAACAGGGGAAACCGGGGAGCTGTTTTTT

J gene: TRBJ1-1
clone size: .
V gene: TRBV7-3
D gene: TRBD1
CDR3 protein: CASREYRGAAEAFF
CDR3 DNA: TGTGCCAGCAGAGAGTACAGGGGTGCTGCTGAAGCTTTCTTT

J gene: TRBJ1-6
clone size: .
V gene: TRBV6-2/TRBV6-3
D gene: .
CDR3 protein: CASSYWRGANSPLHF
CDR3 DNA: TGTGCCAGCAGTTACTGGAGGGGAGCTAATTCACCCCTCCACTTT

J gene: TRBJ2-2
clone size: .
V gene: TRBV11-3
D gene: TRBD1
CDR3 protein: CASSSRQGTGELFF
CDR3 DNA: TGTGCCAGCAGCTCAAGACAGGGGACCGGGGAGCTGTTTTTT

J gene: TRBJ1-1
clone size: .
V gene: TRBV29-1
D gene: TRBD1
CDR3 protein: CSVDPRDRGHEAFF
CDR3 DNA: TGCAGCGTCGATCCAAGAGACAGGGGTCATGAAGCTTTCTTT

J gene: TRBJ1-2
clone size: .
V gene: TRBV28
D gene: .
CDR3 protein: CASSFSAGTNYGYTF
CDR3 DNA: TGTGCCAGCAGTTTTTCGGCAGGGACTAACTATGGCTACACCTTC

J gene: TRBJ2-2
clone size: .
V gene: TRBV29-1
D gene: .
CDR3 protein: CSVGEDNLNTGELFF
CDR3 DNA: TGCAGCGTTGGTGAGGACAACTTGAACACCGGGGAGCTGTTTTTT

J gene: TRBJ2-5
clone size: .
V gene: TRBV18
D gene: .
CDR3 protein: CASSTASHRGETQYF
CDR3 DNA: TGTGCCAGCTCAACGGCAAGCCATCGCGGGGAGACCCAGTACTTC

J gene: TRBJ2-5
clone size: .
V gene: TRBV24-1
D gene: .
CDR3 protein: CATSDVEGLGFGTQYF
CDR3 DNA: TGTGCCACCAGTGACGTGGAGGGTTTGGGGTTTGGGACCCAGTACTTC

J gene: TRBJ2-5
clone size: .
V gene: TRBV5-1
D gene: TRBD2
CDR3 protein: CASSFSPAGARETQYF
CDR3 DNA: TGCGCCAGCAGCTTTTCGCCAGCGGGGGCCAGGGAGACCCAGTACTTC

J gene: TRBJ2-3
clone size: .
V gene: TRBV21-1
D gene: .
CDR3 protein: CASSKIPLAGDTQYF
CDR3 DNA: TGTGCCAGCAGCAAAATCCCCCTAGCGGGAGATACGCAGTATTTT